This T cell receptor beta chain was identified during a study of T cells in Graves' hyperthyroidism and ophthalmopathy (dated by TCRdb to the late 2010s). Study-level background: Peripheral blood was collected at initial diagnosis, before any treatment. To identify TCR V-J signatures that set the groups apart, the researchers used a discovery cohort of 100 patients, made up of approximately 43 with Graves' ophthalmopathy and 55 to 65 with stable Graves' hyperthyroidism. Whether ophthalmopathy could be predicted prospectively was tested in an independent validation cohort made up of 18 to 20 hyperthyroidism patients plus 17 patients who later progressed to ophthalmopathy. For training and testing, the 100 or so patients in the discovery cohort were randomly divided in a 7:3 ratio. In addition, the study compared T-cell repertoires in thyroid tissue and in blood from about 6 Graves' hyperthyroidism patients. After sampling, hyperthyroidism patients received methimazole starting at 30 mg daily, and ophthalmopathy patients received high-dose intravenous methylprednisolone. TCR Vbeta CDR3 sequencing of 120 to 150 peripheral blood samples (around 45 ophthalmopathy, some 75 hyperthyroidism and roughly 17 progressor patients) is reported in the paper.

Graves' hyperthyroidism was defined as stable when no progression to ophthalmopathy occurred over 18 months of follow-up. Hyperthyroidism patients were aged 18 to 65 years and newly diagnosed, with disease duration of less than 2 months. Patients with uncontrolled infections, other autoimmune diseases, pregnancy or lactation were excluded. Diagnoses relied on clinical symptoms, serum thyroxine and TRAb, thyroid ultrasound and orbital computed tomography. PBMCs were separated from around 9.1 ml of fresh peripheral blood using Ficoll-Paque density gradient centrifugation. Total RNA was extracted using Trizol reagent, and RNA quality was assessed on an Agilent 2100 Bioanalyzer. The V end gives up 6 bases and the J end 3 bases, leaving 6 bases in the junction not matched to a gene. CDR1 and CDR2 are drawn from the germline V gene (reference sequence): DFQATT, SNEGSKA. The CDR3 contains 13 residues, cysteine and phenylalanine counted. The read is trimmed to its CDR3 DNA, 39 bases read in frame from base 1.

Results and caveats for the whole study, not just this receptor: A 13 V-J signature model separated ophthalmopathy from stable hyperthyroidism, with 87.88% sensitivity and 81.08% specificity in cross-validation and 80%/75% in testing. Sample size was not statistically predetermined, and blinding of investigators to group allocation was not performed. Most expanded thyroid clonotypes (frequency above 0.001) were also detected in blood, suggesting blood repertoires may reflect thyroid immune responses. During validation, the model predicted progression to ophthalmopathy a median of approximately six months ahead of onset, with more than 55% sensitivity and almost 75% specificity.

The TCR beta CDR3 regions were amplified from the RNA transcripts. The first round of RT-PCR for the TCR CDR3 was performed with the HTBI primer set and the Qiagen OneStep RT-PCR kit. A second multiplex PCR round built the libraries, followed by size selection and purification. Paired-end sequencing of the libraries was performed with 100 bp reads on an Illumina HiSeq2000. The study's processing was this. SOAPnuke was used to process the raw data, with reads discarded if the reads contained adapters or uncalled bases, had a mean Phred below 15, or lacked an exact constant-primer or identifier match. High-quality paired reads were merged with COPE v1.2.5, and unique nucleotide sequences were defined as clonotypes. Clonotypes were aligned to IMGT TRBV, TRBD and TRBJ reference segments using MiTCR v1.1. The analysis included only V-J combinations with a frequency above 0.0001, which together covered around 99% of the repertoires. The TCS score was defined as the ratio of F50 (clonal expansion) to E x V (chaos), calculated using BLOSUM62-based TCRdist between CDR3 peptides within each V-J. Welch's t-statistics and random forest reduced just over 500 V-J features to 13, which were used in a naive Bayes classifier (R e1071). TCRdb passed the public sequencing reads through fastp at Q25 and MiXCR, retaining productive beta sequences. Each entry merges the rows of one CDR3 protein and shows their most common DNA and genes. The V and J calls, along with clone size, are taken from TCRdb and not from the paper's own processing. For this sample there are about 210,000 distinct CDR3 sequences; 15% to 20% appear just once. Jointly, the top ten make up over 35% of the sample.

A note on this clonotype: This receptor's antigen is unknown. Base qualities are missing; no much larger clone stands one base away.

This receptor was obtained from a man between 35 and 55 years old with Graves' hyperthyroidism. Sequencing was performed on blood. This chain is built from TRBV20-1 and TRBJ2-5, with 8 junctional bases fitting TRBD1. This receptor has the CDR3 CSASTGAEETQYF. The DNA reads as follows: TGCAGTGCATCGACAGGGGCGGAAGAGACCCAGTACTTC.